One sample yielded the 10 T cell receptor beta chains listed below, sequenced in a study of cytomegalovirus exposure and HLA in healthy donors. The PCR had 60 Vbeta and 13 Jbeta primers. Repertoires were generated with immunoSEQ multiplex PCR, while TCRdb's copy carries only in-frame clones and drops some. The sample shows hundreds of thousands of clones, roughly 80% of them seen only once. Material for sequencing was PBMCs. These receptors were obtained from a middle-aged man in good health and CMV-seropositive.

The gene calls are TRBV5-1 and TRBJ2-5; the match to TRBD1 covers 7 bases. CDR1 and CDR2 (germline): SGHRS, YFSETQ. V gave up 1 base and J gave up 5 bases; unmatched junction bases: 2. The CDR3 totals 13 residues. The CDR3: CASSLPRGETQYF. The CDR3 DNA follows: TGCGCCAGCAGCTTGCCCAGGGGGGAGACCCAGTACTTC.

This clone has just one count. The rearrangement uses TRBV7-9 and TRBJ2-1, with 13 bases that match TRBD2. Germline assignment: CDR1 SEHNR and CDR2 FQNEAQ (reference sequence). J was trimmed by 10 bases and V by 4 bases; bases with no gene match: 7. This CDR3 region has 15 residues. CDR3 DNA sequence: TGTGCCAGCAGCTCTTGGACTAGCGGGAGAGACGAGCAGTTCTTC. Translated, it gives CASSSWTSGRDEQFF.

The V and J genes are TRBV6-1 and TRBJ1-1; D might be TRBD1 (6 bases). CDR3 length: 14 residues. Germline values: CDR1 MNHNS, CDR2 SASEGT. Trimming left V 5 bases short and J 5 bases short, with 15 bases between. The CDR3 DNA sequence: TGTGCCAGCAGTTCGGAGGTGAGGGGGACTGAAGCTTTCTTT. It codes for CASSSEVRGTEAFF.

This rearrangement joins TRBV19 to TRBJ1-2; D may be TRBD1 (6 bases). CDR3 length: 14 amino acids. Trimming removed 5 bases at V and 4 bases at J, with 14 bases between. CDR1 and CDR2 (germline): LNHDA, SQIVND (reference sequence). CDR3 sequence reads: CASSGQGRGYGYTF. CDR3 DNA sequence: TGTGCCAGTAGTGGGCAGGGGCGCGGCTATGGCTACACCTTC.

The V gene is TRBV7-2, the J gene TRBJ2-1, with TRBD2 identical over 11 bases. J was trimmed by 6 bases and V by 4 bases; bases with no gene match: 5. CDR1 and CDR2 from the germline V gene are SGHTA and FQGNSA. There are 15 residues in the CDR3. The CDR3: CASSSVAGGPNEQFF. The CDR3 DNA reads TGTGCCAGCAGCTCCGTAGCGGGAGGGCCCAATGAGCAGTTCTTC.

The chain joins TRBV7-9 to TRBJ2-2; 13 bases are a match to TRBD2. Per the germline V gene, CDR1 is SEHNR and CDR2 is FQNEAQ (reference sequence). V lost 5 bases, J lost 3 bases, and 3 bases stayed unmatched. This CDR3 has 16 amino acids. CDR3 in amino acids: CASSDGLAGDTGELFF. CDR3 bases: TGTGCCAGCAGCGACGGACTAGCGGGAGACACCGGGGAGCTGTTTTTT.

With respect to this clone: This CDR3 is also generated by other DNA sequences in the sample. The J gene is TRBJ2-1, the V gene TRBV19, with TRBD1 matching over 8 bases. CDR1 and CDR2 (germline): LNHDA, SQIVND (reference sequence). The junction had 3 bases not matched to a gene; V was cut back by 1 base and J by 4 bases. CDR3 length: 15 residues. The CDR3 nucleotides are TGTGCCAGTAGTATAGGGCAGGGGGCTTACAATGAGCAGTTCTTC. It translates to CASSIGQGAYNEQFF.

This chain connects TRBV7-9 to TRBJ1-1, with 8 positions matching TRBD1. Germline loops: CDR1 SEHNR, CDR2 FQNEAQ (reference sequence). Trimming cost V 4 bases and J 5 bases; bases outside gene matches: 9. CDR3 length: 15 amino acids. The CDR3 region is CASSSSTGVLTEAFF. In DNA form, the CDR3 reads TGTGCCAGCAGCTCCTCGACAGGGGTTTTAACTGAAGCTTTCTTT.

This clone turned up a few times. The rearrangement joins TRBV19 to TRBJ1-5; 11 positions match TRBD1. V lost 5 bases and J lost 0; bases outside the gene matches: 6. This CDR3 region has 17 residues. The germline CDR1 and CDR2 sequences are LNHDA and SQIVND (reference sequence). CDR3 sequence reads: CASSLGQGAYSNQPQHF. The CDR3 bases are TGTGCCAGTAGTCTCGGACAGGGGGCTTATAGCAATCAGCCCCAGCATTTT.

The CDR3, as DNA: TGTGCCAGTAGTACAGGGCTCAATCAGCCCCAGCATTTT. Protein sequence: CASSTGLNQPQHF. The rearrangement joins TRBV19 to TRBJ1-5; tentatively, D is TRBD1 (5 bases). V lost 4 bases and J lost 3, with 7 bases in between. The CDR3 length is 13 residues. Germline-derived CDR1 and CDR2 are LNHDA and SQIVND (reference sequence).